These T cell receptor beta chains were read from a single sample in a study of shared clonotypes between healthy human individuals. Profiled with immunoSEQ multiplex PCR; TCRdb holds only in-frame clones, not every one. The sample consists of around 2,000,000 clones, about 95% of them appearing once. Material: naive CD8+ T cells sorted from blood. The receptors here all came from a young man in good health. CDR3s leave out the opening cysteine and the closing phenylalanine or tryptophan. Fields, in order: V gene, J gene, clone size, CDR3 protein. Size is stated for part of the rows, as once, few or many counts, or as a class when the clone is expanded.

TRBV7-9	TRBJ2-7	-	ASSLGEVNEQY
TRBV19	TRBJ2-1	-	ASRPLGSEQF
TRBV29-1	TRBJ1-3	-	SVLSSQGNTIY
TRBV27	TRBJ1-5	-	ASSSIGQGGNQPQH
TRBV29-1	TRBJ1-2	-	SVDGGRNGYT
TRBV5-1	TRBJ1-2	-	ASSLRAAERHYGYT
TRBV2	TRBJ2-1	-	ASSEGGGNNEQF
TRBV5-5	TRBJ2-7	-	ASSQIPPEQY
TRBV6-5	TRBJ1-1	-	ASSLGQYTEAF
TRBV27	TRBJ2-7	once	ASSPVNVQGLSYEQY
TRBV7-8	TRBJ2-3	-	ASSSQGPVFTDTQY
TRBV9	TRBJ2-7	few	ASSVDGQVYEQY
TRBV11-2	TRBJ2-1	-	ASSWDRGGYNEQF
TRBV11-2	TRBJ2-6	-	ASSLGLGGANVLT
TRBV28	TRBJ2-3	-	ASSLYEASTDTQY
TRBV11-2	TRBJ2-5	-	ASSSLRETQY
TRBV9	TRBJ1-6	-	ASSVGGDISPLH
TRBV6-5	TRBJ2-7	-	ASSYSGDGLYEQY
TRBV11-2	TRBJ2-5	-	ASSLAVRQQETQY
TRBV7-9	TRBJ2-7	-	ASNQGGTSYEQY
TRBV30	TRBJ1-1	-	AWSAFPEAF
TRBV28	TRBJ2-7	-	ASSLFRDETAGFEQY
TRBV18	TRBJ1-1	-	ASSPPGQVHTEAF
TRBV9	TRBJ1-2	-	ASSVDGTGGFGYT